Each of the 29 T cell receptor beta chains below was sequenced from the same sample in a study of Ad26.COV2.S vaccination and SARS-CoV-2 variants. Sequenced by immunoSEQ multiplex PCR; TCRdb stores in-frame clones only, minus some. The sample carries 350,000 to 500,000 clones, over 75% recorded once. Treatment specified: around 19 received Ad26.COV2.S at low or high dose, single or two shots; about 5 received placebo; per-sample allocation not given. Sampling happened 63 days after the first vaccine or placebo injection. The starting material was peripheral blood, obtained in a trial of Ad26.COV2.S vaccine versus placebo. The receptors derive from a person between 18 and 65 years old who received the Ad26.COV2.S COVID-19 vaccine or a placebo.

The chain uses TRBV9 and TRBJ2-6; 9 bases align to TRBD1. V lost 3 bases to trimming and J lost 0 bases; unmatched junction nucleotides: 10. This CDR3 contains 19 residues. The germline V gene encodes CDR1 SGDLS and CDR2 YYNGEE. The CDR3, as DNA: TGTGCCAGCAGCGCAAACAGGGGGCCAACTGTCTCTGGGGCCAACGTCCTGACTTTC. Protein sequence: CASSANRGPTVSGANVLTF.

This clone was seen only once. The chain uses TRBV7-2 and TRBJ1-4, with D maybe TRBD1 (6 bases). This CDR3 spans 15 amino acids. V lost 3 bases to trimming and J lost 7 bases, with 15 bases between them. Germline CDR1 reads SGHTA; CDR2 reads FQGNSA. The CDR3 DNA is TGTGCCAGCAGCTTCCTCGGGGGGCAGGTTGAAAAACTGTTTTTT. Translating it yields CASSFLGGQVEKLFF.

The chain couples TRBV10-1 to TRBJ2-2; a weak D match, TRBD2 (5 bases). Deletions cut 7 bases from V and 5 bases from J, with 11 bases between. The CDR3 is 13 amino acids. Germline V lookup: CDR1 WNHNN, CDR2 SYGVQD (reference sequence). CDR3 nucleotides: TGCGCCAGCATGGGAGTGAATACCGGGGAGCTGTTTTTT. This gives the protein CASMGVNTGELFF.

The CDR3 reads CASSQGAGVGDATNEKLFF. CDR3 nucleotide sequence: TGTGCCAGCAGCCAAGGGGCTGGCGTAGGGGACGCAACTAATGAAAAACTGTTTTTT. This chain links TRBV14 with TRBJ1-4, with D possibly matching TRBD1 (5 bases). Per germline, CDR1 SGHDN and CDR2 FVKESK. The ends were cut back, 1 base at V and 0 bases at J, with 18 bases in the middle. The CDR3 has 19 amino acids.

This sequence joins TRBV20-1 and TRBJ1-2; the D gene is possibly TRBD1 (5 bases). The germline gives CDR1 DFQATT, CDR2 SNEGSKA (reference sequence). This CDR3 is 11 amino acids long. V was trimmed by 4 bases and J by 5 bases, leaving 8 bases between them. The CDR3 region is CSAIRGYGYTF. CDR3 nucleotide sequence: TGCAGTGCTATTAGGGGTTATGGCTACACCTTC.

A single count supports this clone. The chain couples TRBV7-8 to TRBJ1-6, with 10 bases matching TRBD1. The trim removed 3 bases at V and 9 bases at J, leaving 2 bases unmatched. Germline values: CDR1 SGHVS, CDR2 FQNEAQ. The CDR3 is 14 amino acids. The CDR3 DNA reads as TGTGCCAGCAGCTTGACAGGGGGCCCTTCACCCCTCCACTTT. Translated: CASSLTGGPSPLHF.

This chain uses TRBV30 with TRBJ1-2; TRBD1 matches 7 bases. This CDR3 is built from 14 residues. CDR1 and CDR2 (germline): GTSNPN, SVGIG (reference sequence). Trimming took 0 bases from V and 8 from J; bases not matched to a gene: 9. The CDR3 nucleotides read TGTGCCTGGAGTGTCCTCGCAGGGGGAATAGGCTACACCTTC. Amino acids: CAWSVLAGGIGYTF.

The rearrangement links TRBV11-2 to TRBJ1-3; no clear D gene. Trimming left V 0 bases short and J 0 bases short, with 12 bases between. CDR1 SGHAT and CDR2 FQNNGV come from the germline V gene. The CDR3 extends over 17 amino acids. CDR3 protein: CASSLEAAIHSGNTIYF. The CDR3 DNA reads as TGTGCCAGCAGCTTAGAGGCGGCCATCCACTCTGGAAACACCATATATTTT.

In regard to this clone: Other nucleotide sequences in the sample specify the same CDR3. The rearrangement links TRBV5-5 to TRBJ1-5, with D unresolved. In germline, CDR1 is SGHKS, CDR2 YYEKEE (reference sequence). There are 12 residues in the CDR3. The V and J ends lost 0 bases and 5 bases respectively, with 3 bases between them. CDR3 DNA: TGTGCCAGCAGCTTGGCTGATCAGCCCCAGCATTTT. As protein: CASSLADQPQHF.

A single count supports this clone. This chain uses TRBV7-2 with TRBJ1-2; 7 positions match TRBD1. Germline CDR1 is SGHTA and CDR2 is FQGNSA. The CDR3 contains 16 residues. V trimming: 5 bases; J trimming: 4 bases; junction bases outside the gene matches: 13. The CDR3 loop reads CASSGQTGRDSYGYTF. The CDR3 DNA sequence: TGTGCCAGCAGCGGACAGACAGGGAGGGATAGCTATGGCTACACCTTC. Using reference TRBV7-2 and TRBJ1-2 for the parts outside the CDR3, the full variable domain is GAGVSQSPSNKVTEKGKDVELRCDPISGHTALYWYRQSLGQGLEFLIYFQGNSAPDKSGLPSDRFSAERTGGSVSTLTIQRTQQEDSAVYLCASSGQTGRDSYGYTFGSGTRLTVV.

V gene TRBV5-6 combines with J gene TRBJ1-4; a weak D match, TRBD1 (5 bases). Looked up from germline, CDR1 is SGHDT and CDR2 is YYEEEE. CDR3 length equals 15 residues. Trimming removed 5 bases from V and 5 bases from J, with 16 bases in between. CDR3 in amino acids: CASSLQGVVNEKLFF. In DNA form, the CDR3 reads TGTGCCAGCAGTCTCCAAGGGGTAGTAAATGAAAAACTGTTTTTT.

The chain combines TRBV10-3 with TRBJ1-4; no firm D call. Between the trimmed V and J ends, which lost 0 bases and 4 bases, there was a span of 6 bases. CDR3 size: 14 residues. CDR1 and CDR2 from the germline V gene are ENHRY and SYGVKD. The CDR3 is CAISESSDNEKLFF. CDR3 sequence (DNA): TGTGCCATCAGTGAGTCCTCAGATAATGAAAAACTGTTTTTT.

This clone appeared once. This sequence joins TRBV30 and TRBJ2-5; TRBD2 aligns across 10 bases. The trim removed 0 bases at V and 2 bases at J, leaving 3 bases unmatched. This CDR3 comprises 15 residues. Germline-derived CDR1 and CDR2 are GTSNPN and SVGIG (reference sequence). This CDR3 is CAWSVGLAWQETQYF. CDR3 DNA: TGTGCCTGGAGTGTGGGACTAGCGTGGCAAGAGACCCAGTACTTC.

The rearrangement links TRBV7-2 to TRBJ2-3; D ambiguous. This CDR3 region has 14 residues. CDR1 is SGHTA, CDR2 FQGNSA, per germline. V gave up 0 bases and J gave up 2 bases, with 6 bases separating them. The CDR3 sequence: CASSLASNTDTQYF. The CDR3 coding sequence is TGTGCCAGCAGCTTAGCGTCAAACACAGATACGCAGTATTTT.

The chain employs TRBV18 and TRBJ2-5; 9 bases agree with TRBD2. Unmatched junction bases numbered 9, after V lost 5 bases and J lost 2 bases. This CDR3 comprises 16 residues. Germline V CDR1 and CDR2: KGHSH, LQKENI. The CDR3 reads CASSATSGYIQETQYF. DNA of the CDR3: TGTGCCAGCTCAGCCACTAGCGGGTATATTCAAGAGACCCAGTACTTC.

The genes are TRBV28 and TRBJ1-1; D is possibly TRBD1 (5 bases). This CDR3 is built from 14 residues. Trimming shortened V by 1 base and J by 1 base, and 7 bases separated the two germline ends. The germline CDR1 and CDR2 sequences are MDHEN and SYDVKM. The CDR3 protein is CASSLSQGNTEAFF. CDR3 coding DNA: TGTGCCAGCAGTTTATCCCAGGGGAACACTGAAGCTTTCTTT.

The sample holds one count of this clone. The CDR3 loop is CASSVSGGTYNEQFF. CDR3 sequence (DNA): TGTGCCAGCAGCGTGTCCGGGGGAACCTACAATGAGCAGTTCTTC. The chain combines TRBV11-2 with TRBJ2-1, with D possibly TRBD2 on 6 matching bases. The CDR3 spans 15 residues. Germline V gives CDR1 SGHAT, CDR2 FQNNGV. Trimming pared 5 bases from V and 2 bases from J, leaving 13 bases between.

The chain uses TRBV5-1 and TRBJ2-2; a weak D match, TRBD1 (6 bases). The CDR3 spans 15 residues. The V end was cut by 1 base, the J end by 5 bases, with 12 bases between. Germline CDR1 and CDR2: SGHRS and YFSETQ. The CDR3 region is CASSLRRGDTGELFF. The CDR3 DNA reads TGCGCCAGCAGCTTGCGCAGGGGTGATACCGGGGAGCTGTTTTTT.

This chain joins TRBV6-2 or TRBV6-3 and TRBJ1-1; D unclear. Germline CDR1 reads MNHEY; CDR2 reads SVGEGT. V was clipped by 5 bases and J by 3 bases, with 10 bases between them. This CDR3 region has 13 residues. The CDR3 DNA sequence: TGTGCCAGCAGTAGGACGCGGCACACTGAAGCTTTCTTT. Its protein product is CASSRTRHTEAFF.

J is TRBJ2-7 and V is TRBV5-1; D call uncertain. The CDR3 is made up of 12 amino acids. Trimming left V 1 base short and J 6 bases short, with 8 bases between. The germline CDR1 and CDR2 sequences are SGHRS and YFSETQ. Here the CDR3 DNA reads TGCGCCAGCAGCTTGAATGCCGCCGAGCAGTACTTC. Residues: CASSLNAAEQYF.

This clone showed up just once. The chain combines TRBV20-1 with TRBJ2-7; D might be TRBD1 (5 bases). V was shortened by 5 bases and J by 3 bases, with 14 bases between the two germline ends. The length of the CDR3 is 13 residues. CDR1 and CDR2 (germline): DFQATT, SNEGSKA (reference sequence). Here the CDR3 reads CSARDRQRYEQYF. DNA for the CDR3: TGCAGTGCTCGTGACAGACAGCGCTACGAGCAGTACTTC.

The J gene is TRBJ1-5, the V gene TRBV18, with unresolved D. Per germline, CDR1 KGHSH and CDR2 LQKENI. The CDR3 totals 13 residues. Trimming pared 2 bases from V and 7 bases from J, leaving 9 bases between. Here the CDR3 reads CASSPLEGQPQHF. The CDR3 coding sequence is TGTGCCAGCTCACCATTAGAGGGACAGCCCCAGCATTTT.

This chain joins TRBV6-6 and TRBJ2-2; no firm D call. With 6 bases removed from V and 8 bases from J, the gap between germline ends came to 16 bases. The CDR3 runs to 14 residues. From germline, CDR1 is MNHNY and CDR2 SVGAGI (reference sequence). The CDR3: CASRPAPAGGELFF. CDR3 nucleotide sequence: TGTGCCAGCAGGCCCGCCCCAGCAGGAGGGGAGCTGTTTTTT.

CDR3 region: CASSSYRGVNSPLHF. CDR3 in DNA: TGTGCCAGCAGTTCCTACAGGGGAGTAAATTCACCCCTCCACTTT. V usage is TRBV28 and J usage is TRBJ1-6, with 7 bases aligning to TRBD1. J lost 7 bases, V lost 4 bases, and 7 bases had no gene match. The length of the CDR3 is 15 residues. In germline, CDR1 is MDHEN, CDR2 SYDVKM.

The chain couples TRBV20-1 to TRBJ2-3, with TRBD2 identical over 8 bases. The V and J ends lost 3 bases and 2 bases, in that order; junction bases with no gene match: 10. This CDR3 is built from 16 residues. The germline CDR1 and CDR2 sequences are DFQATT and SNEGSKA (reference sequence). The CDR3 nucleotides are TGCAGTGCTAGTATGGGGCGGGGGGCGCTCACAGATACGCAGTATTTT. As protein: CSASMGRGALTDTQYF.

The chain employs TRBV24-1 and TRBJ2-5; 8 bases are shared with TRBD1. The CDR3 length is 14 residues. Trimming cost V 8 bases and J 2 bases; bases outside gene matches: 6. Per the germline V gene, CDR1 is KGHDR and CDR2 is SFDVKD. CDR3 sequence: CATMAGGSQETQYF. The CDR3 DNA sequence: TGTGCCACCATGGCAGGGGGCTCGCAAGAGACCCAGTACTTC.

As to this clone: Additional DNA sequences in this sample encode the identical CDR3. The chain recombines TRBV7-3 with TRBJ2-5; D is perhaps TRBD2 (5 bases). V shed 3 bases and J shed 2 bases, with 10 bases lying between them. The CDR3 loop spans 14 amino acids. Germline CDR1 and CDR2: SGHTA and FQGTGA. CDR3 DNA: TGTGCCAGCAGCTTTTCAGGAGGACAAGAGACCCAGTACTTC. The encoded protein is CASSFSGGQETQYF. Looking up the rest from reference TRBV7-3 and TRBJ2-5 gives the full variable domain: GAGVSQTPSNKVTEKGKYVELRCDPISGHTALYWYRQSLGQGPEFLIYFQGTGAADDSGLPNDRFFAVRPEGSVSTLKIQRTERGDSAVYLCASSFSGGQETQYFGPGTRLLVL.

The rearrangement links TRBV4-1 to TRBJ2-7; D may be TRBD1 (6 bases). Germline CDR1 MGHRA, CDR2 YSYEKL. Trimming cost V 0 bases and J 0 bases, with 15 bases left between them. The CDR3 loop spans 17 amino acids. The CDR3 DNA reads TGCGCCAGCAGCCAAGAGTTGAGAAGGGACAACTCCTACGAGCAGTACTTC. Translated, it gives CASSQELRRDNSYEQYF.

The chain employs TRBV7-2 and TRBJ1-6; 9 bases map to TRBD1. The CDR3 is made up of 16 amino acids. The ends lost 6 bases at V and 7 bases at J; junction bases unmatched: 10. Germline assignment: CDR1 SGHTA and CDR2 FQGNSA. CDR3 protein: CASRPTGGGLNSPLHF. The CDR3 DNA is TGTGCCAGCAGGCCCACAGGGGGCGGTTTAAATTCACCCCTCCACTTT.